A selection of T cell receptor beta chains follows, all from one sample in a study of blood T cells in healthy people across ages. In TCRdb, the 5' RACE reads were re-called with MiXCR into one record per CDR3 protein. The table has around 780,000 distinct CDR3 sequences, 25% to 30% seen once; the top ten hold roughly 3.1%. This sample also belongs to another study, concerning T cells of mothers and their children.

Sequencing was performed on blood. The receptors were sampled from a boy aged 5 to 17 in good health. Both conserved end residues are part of each CDR3. The D gene is left open where the match is weak. Rows give clone size only sometimes, using once, few, many, or a class for an expanded clone.

v_call	clone_size	d_call	j_call	cdr3_nt	cdr3_aa
TRBV19	few	TRBD1	TRBJ2-1	TGTGCCAGTAGTACTGCGGGACAGGGGTACAATGAGCAGTTCTTC	CASSTAGQGYNEQFF
TRBV20-1	.	.	TRBJ2-7	TGCAGTGCTAGAGCCCGGTTAAGGACAGACCCCTTGGAGCAGTACTTC	CSARARLRTDPLEQYF
TRBV19	once	TRBD1	TRBJ2-1	TGTGCCAGTAGTATAGGGACAGGAAAGGCCAATGAGCAGTTCTTC	CASSIGTGKANEQFF
TRBV4-1	.	.	TRBJ2-5	TGCGCCGGCAGCCAAGGCGGTAGGGTCCTCGAGACCCAGTACTTC	CAGSQGGRVLETQYF
TRBV7-8	few	.	TRBJ2-5	TGTGCCAGCAGCTTGACAGGGAGGCAAGAGACCCAGTACTTC	CASSLTGRQETQYF
TRBV12-3/TRBV12-4	.	TRBD1	TRBJ2-2	TGTGCCAGCAGCTTATCGGGACAGTCGAACACCGGGGAGCTGTTTTTT	CASSLSGQSNTGELFF
TRBV10-3	.	.	TRBJ1-1	TGTGCCAGCAAGCGGGAAGTGAACACTGAAGCTTTCTTT	CASKREVNTEAFF
TRBV7-9	.	.	TRBJ1-2	TGTGCCAGCAGCTTAGCGGGGCAGTTCTATGGCTACACCTTC	CASSLAGQFYGYTF
TRBV5-1	.	.	TRBJ1-5	TGCGCCAGCAGCCAAGACGGTAGCAATCAGCCCCAGCATTTT	CASSQDGSNQPQHF
TRBV3-1	.	.	TRBJ1-6	TGTGCCAGCAGCCACAACCCGACCGGGGCAGTTTCACCCCTCCACTTT	CASSHNPTGAVSPLHF
TRBV2	.	.	TRBJ1-1	TGTGCCAGCAGTGGCACCATCCGGGACAACACTGAAGCTTTCTTT	CASSGTIRDNTEAFF
TRBV4-2	few	.	TRBJ2-2	TGTGCCAGCAGCCAAGACGGAGCCCGGGAGCTGTTTTTT	CASSQDGARELFF
TRBV10-3	.	.	TRBJ1-6	TGTGCCATCAGTGAGTTAGACAGAAAAAATAATTCACCCCTCCACTTT	CAISELDRKNNSPLHF
TRBV29-1	few	.	TRBJ2-5	TGCAGCGTTGTGCGGCTTTACGAGAAGACCCAGTACTTC	CSVVRLYEKTQYF
TRBV28	few	TRBD1	TRBJ2-7	TGTGCCAGCAGTTTTAGTCCGGGACAGGGTACCTCCTACGAGCAGTACTTC	CASSFSPGQGTSYEQYF
TRBV20-1	.	TRBD2	TRBJ2-5	TGCAGTGCTAGAGCAGCGGGGGGGCCACGAGAGACCCAGTACTTC	CSARAAGGPRETQYF
TRBV7-9	few	.	TRBJ2-1	TGTGCCAGCAGCTTGCGAGGCCTCAGCGGGACAGGAGTCTACAATGAGCAGTTCTTC	CASSLRGLSGTGVYNEQFF
TRBV6-5	few	.	TRBJ1-4	TGTGCCAGCAGTTACTCGAGATTAGCTCTCCGGACAACTAATGAAAAACTGTTTTTT	CASSYSRLALRTTNEKLFF
TRBV5-1	few	TRBD1	TRBJ1-4	TGCGCCAGCAGCCAGTACGGACAGGGCGTTGGTGAAAAACTGTTTTTT	CASSQYGQGVGEKLFF
TRBV21-1	few	.	TRBJ2-7	TGTGCCAGCAGCATGACCGTGTCATGGGACTCCTACGAGCAGTACTTC	CASSMTVSWDSYEQYF
TRBV20-1	once	.	TRBJ2-3	TGCAGTGCTAGAGACTTCCGGGACTCGCCCACAGATACGCTGTATTTT	CSARDFRDSPTDTLYF
TRBV15	.	.	TRBJ2-1	TGTGCCACCAGCAGATCGGGAGCCAATGAGCAGTTCTTC	CATSRSGANEQFF
TRBV28	.	TRBD2	TRBJ2-1	TGTGCCAGCAGTCCAAGCGGGACCCGCAATGAGCAGTTCTTC	CASSPSGTRNEQFF
TRBV27	.	.	TRBJ2-1	TGTGCCAGCAGTTTAGGCAGGGACGATGAGCAGTTCTTC	CASSLGRDDEQFF
TRBV10-1	few	.	TRBJ2-4	TGCGCCAGCAGTGCTGGCACCTCAGCCAAAAACATTCAGTACTTC	CASSAGTSAKNIQYF
TRBV29-1	.	.	TRBJ2-5	TGCAGCGTTGAACGCAGGGGTCAAGAGACCCAGTACTTC	CSVERRGQETQYF
TRBV11-2	few	TRBD1	TRBJ1-4	TGTGCCAGCAGCCCACCGAACAGGGGAAATGAAAAACTGTTTTTT	CASSPPNRGNEKLFF
TRBV5-1	.	TRBD1	TRBJ2-2	TGCGCCAGCAGCAACAGGGGGGTGACGACCGGGGAGCTGTTTTTT	CASSNRGVTTGELFF
TRBV7-2	.	.	TRBJ2-7	TGTGCCAGCAGCTTAATGTGTGAAGGCGAGCAGTACTTC	CASSLMCEGEQYF
TRBV5-1	few	TRBD1	TRBJ1-1	TGCGCCAGCAGTACCACAGGGGGCAGAACTGAAGCTTTCTTT	CASSTTGGRTEAFF
TRBV5-1	few	.	TRBJ2-5	TGCGCCAGCAGCTTGTATCCGGACAGATATCAAGAGACCCAGTACTTC	CASSLYPDRYQETQYF
TRBV4-1	many	TRBD2	TRBJ2-1	TGCGCCAGCAGCCGTCAAGGACTAGCGGTCCTCGGGAATGAGCAGTTCTTC	CASSRQGLAVLGNEQFF
TRBV5-5	.	.	TRBJ2-7	TGTGCCAGCAGCCCGGGGGTTCTAAACGAGCAGTACTTC	CASSPGVLNEQYF
TRBV28	few	.	TRBJ1-5	TGTGCCAGCAGCCCAGGACAGCCCCAGCATTTT	CASSPGQPQHF
TRBV20-1	once	.	TRBJ1-1	TGCAGTGTTTCTACCCCCAAAGCGGGGAACACTGAAGCTTTCTTT	CSVSTPKAGNTEAFF
TRBV6-5	few	TRBD2	TRBJ2-1	TGTGCCACTCAGCGGGGGAACTTCTACAATGAGCAGTTCTTC	CATQRGNFYNEQFF
TRBV28	.	.	TRBJ1-6	TGTGCCAGCACCTTACGGCTGCGTTCACCCCTCCACTTT	CASTLRLRSPLHF
TRBV24-1	.	TRBD1	TRBJ2-7	TGTGCCACCAGTGATTTTGTTTCGACAGGGGTTTATGGAGACTACTACGAGCAGTACTTC	CATSDFVSTGVYGDYYEQYF
TRBV20-1	.	.	TRBJ1-4	TGCAGTGCTGCCACAGATGCAACTAATGAAAAACTGTTTTTT	CSAATDATNEKLFF
TRBV4-2	.	TRBD2	TRBJ2-7	TGTGCCAGCAGCCCTCGGACTAGCGGGGGCCTCTACGAGCAGTACTTC	CASSPRTSGGLYEQYF
TRBV10-3	.	.	TRBJ2-4	TGTGCCATCAGCCACCGGGTCGAAAACATTCAGTACTTC	CAISHRVENIQYF
TRBV10-2	few	TRBD1	TRBJ2-2	TGCGCCAGCCACCACAGGGGTTGGACCGGGGAGCTGTTTTTT	CASHHRGWTGELFF
TRBV11-2	.	.	TRBJ1-3	TGTGCCAGCAGCTCCACGTCGACTGGAAACACCATATATTTT	CASSSTSTGNTIYF
TRBV28	few	.	TRBJ2-5	TGTGCCAGCAGTTTTTTTCGGGAGACCCAGTACTTC	CASSFFRETQYF
TRBV7-2	few	TRBD2	TRBJ2-5	TGTGCCAGCAGCTTCGGGACTAGCGGGGTCAAAGAGACCCAGTACTTC	CASSFGTSGVKETQYF
TRBV15	few	TRBD2	TRBJ2-3	TGTGCCACCAGCCCTGGAGGAGCGGGGGAGTTCACAGATACGCAGTATTTT	CATSPGGAGEFTDTQYF
TRBV20-1	.	.	TRBJ1-6	TGCAGTGCCACCCTTGGGGGGAAAGGGTCACCCCTCCACTTT	CSATLGGKGSPLHF
TRBV14	.	.	TRBJ1-1	TGTGCCAGCAGCCAAGTCCATAACACTGAAGCTTTCTTT	CASSQVHNTEAFF
TRBV11-2	.	TRBD1	TRBJ2-1	TGTGCCAGCAGCACCGACAGGGTCTGGGGCCACAATGAGCAGTTCTTC	CASSTDRVWGHNEQFF
TRBV7-3	.	TRBD2	TRBJ2-2	TGTGCCAGCAGCTTAATAGCGGGGGGTAACACCGGGGAGCTGTTTTTT	CASSLIAGGNTGELFF
TRBV28	.	.	TRBJ2-5	TGTGCCAGCAGTTCTCCCCCCGGGACCTCTCGGGAGCAGTACTTC	CASSSPPGTSREQYF
TRBV6-1	few	TRBD1	TRBJ1-1	TGTGCCAGCTCCTCCTTACAGGGGGTAGGGACTGAAGCTTTCTTT	CASSSLQGVGTEAFF
TRBV27	many	TRBD2	TRBJ2-1	TGTGCCAGCACCTCAGCGGGAGGGGGAAACAATGAGCAGTTCTTC	CASTSAGGGNNEQFF
TRBV28	.	TRBD1	TRBJ2-5	TGTGCCAGCAGTTCCAGGGGGCAGGGGTATGAGACCCAGTACTTC	CASSSRGQGYETQYF
TRBV29-1	few	TRBD1	TRBJ2-2	TGCAGCGTTGGGGGACAGGCCAACACCGGGGAGCTGTTTTTT	CSVGGQANTGELFF